This T cell receptor (beta chain) derives from a study of identifying expanded T cells in peripheral blood. Points from the study as a whole: Variance in clone template counts between roughly two-week samples significantly increased with total template count across all healthy donors.

This table comes from immunoSEQ multiplex PCR, and its TCRdb copy is limited to in-frame clones, with some not included. The sample records around 81,000 clones, roughly 85% being singletons. Looked up from germline, CDR1 is LGHNT and CDR2 is FRNRAP. The CDR3 consists of 16 residues. Trimming took off 5 bases at V and 2 bases at J, with 18 bases between the two ends. Regarding this clone: Its antigen remains unidentified.

Source material: blood. This receptor was identified in a person between 18 and 70 years old in good health. The V gene is TRBV12-5, the J gene TRBJ1-2; D is ambiguous. This CDR3 is CASGPPPPGKNYGYTF. The CDR3 region has the DNA TGTGCTAGTGGTCCACCCCCCCCGGGGAAGAACTATGGCTACACCTTC.